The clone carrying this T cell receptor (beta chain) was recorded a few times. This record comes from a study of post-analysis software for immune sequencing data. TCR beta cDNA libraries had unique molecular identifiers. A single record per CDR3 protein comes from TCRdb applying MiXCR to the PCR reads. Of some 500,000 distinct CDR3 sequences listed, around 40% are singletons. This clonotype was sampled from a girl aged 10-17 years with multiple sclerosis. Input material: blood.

This CDR3 is CSAIGGLAGFFEQFF. The CDR3 DNA follows: TGCAGTGCTATTGGGGGACTAGCGGGTTTTTTTGAGCAGTTCTTC. The chain combines TRBV20-1 with TRBJ2-1, with TRBD2 matching over 12 bases. J lost 9 bases, V lost 4 bases, and 10 bases had no gene match. The CDR3 is 15 residues long. Germline CDR1 is DFQATT and CDR2 is SNEGSKA (reference sequence).